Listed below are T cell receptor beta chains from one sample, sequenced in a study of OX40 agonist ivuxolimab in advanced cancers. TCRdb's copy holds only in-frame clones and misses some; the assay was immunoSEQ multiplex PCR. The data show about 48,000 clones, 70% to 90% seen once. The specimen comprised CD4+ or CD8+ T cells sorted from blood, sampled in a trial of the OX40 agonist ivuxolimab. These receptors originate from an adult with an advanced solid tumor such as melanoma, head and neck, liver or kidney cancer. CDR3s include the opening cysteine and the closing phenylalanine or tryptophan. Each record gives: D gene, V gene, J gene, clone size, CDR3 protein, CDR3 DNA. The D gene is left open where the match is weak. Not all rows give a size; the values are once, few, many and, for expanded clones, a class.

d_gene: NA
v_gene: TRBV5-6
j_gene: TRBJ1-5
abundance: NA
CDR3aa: CASSSGQSNQPQHF
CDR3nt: TGTGCCAGCAGCTCCGGACAGAGCAATCAGCCCCAGCATTTT

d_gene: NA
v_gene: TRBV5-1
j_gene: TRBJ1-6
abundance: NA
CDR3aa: CASSLAGQAAATLHF
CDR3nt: TGCGCCAGCAGCTTGGCCGGGCAGGCCGCCGCAACCCTCCACTTT

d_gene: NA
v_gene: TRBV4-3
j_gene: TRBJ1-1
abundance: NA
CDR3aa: CASSQDWEVGSLHAEAFF
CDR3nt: TGCGCCAGCAGCCAAGATTGGGAGGTGGGTTCTTTACATGCTGAAGCTTTCTTT

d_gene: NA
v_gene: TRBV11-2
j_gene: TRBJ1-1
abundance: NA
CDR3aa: CASSLGRVETEAFF
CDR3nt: TGTGCCAGCAGCTTAGGCAGGGTAGAGACTGAAGCTTTCTTT

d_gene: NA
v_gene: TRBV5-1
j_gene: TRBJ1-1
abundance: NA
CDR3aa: CASSKGHLNTEAFF
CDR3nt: TGCGCCAGCAGCAAGGGACATCTGAACACTGAAGCTTTCTTT

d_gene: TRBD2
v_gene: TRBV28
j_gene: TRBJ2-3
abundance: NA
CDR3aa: CASSLAGGSTDTQYF
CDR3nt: TGTGCCAGCAGTTTAGCGGGGGGGAGCACAGATACGCAGTATTTT

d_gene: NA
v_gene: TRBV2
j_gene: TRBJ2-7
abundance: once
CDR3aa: CASSTGEGSYEQYF
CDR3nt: TGTGCCAGCAGTACAGGGGAGGGTTCCTACGAGCAGTACTTC

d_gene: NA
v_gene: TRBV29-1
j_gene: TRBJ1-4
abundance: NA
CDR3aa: CSVEDTGYEKLFF
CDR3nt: TGCAGCGTTGAAGACACAGGGTATGAAAAACTGTTTTTT

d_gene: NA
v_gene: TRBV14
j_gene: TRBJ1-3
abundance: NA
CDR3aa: CASSQDGLWGIAGNTIYF
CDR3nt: TGTGCCAGCAGCCAAGATGGGTTATGGGGGATTGCTGGAAACACCATATATTTT

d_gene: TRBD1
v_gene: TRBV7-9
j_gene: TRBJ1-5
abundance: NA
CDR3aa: CASSAPGTEDQPQHF
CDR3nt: TGTGCCAGCAGCGCCCCCGGGACAGAGGATCAGCCCCAGCATTTT

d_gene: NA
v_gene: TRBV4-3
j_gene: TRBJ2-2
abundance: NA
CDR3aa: CASSTGYTGELFF
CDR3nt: TGCGCCAGCAGTACAGGGTACACCGGGGAGCTGTTTTTT

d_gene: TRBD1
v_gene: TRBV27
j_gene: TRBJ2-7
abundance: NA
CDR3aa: CASSLTGGYEQYF
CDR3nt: TGTGCCAGCAGCCTGACAGGGGGCTACGAGCAGTACTTC

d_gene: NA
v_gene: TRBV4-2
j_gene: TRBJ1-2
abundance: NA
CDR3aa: CASSQELTGNYGYTF
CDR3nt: TGTGCCAGCAGCCAAGAACTGACCGGGAACTATGGCTACACCTTC

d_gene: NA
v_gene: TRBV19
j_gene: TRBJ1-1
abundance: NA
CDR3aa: CASSIGHSEAFF
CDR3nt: TGTGCCAGTAGTATTGGTCACTCTGAAGCTTTCTTT

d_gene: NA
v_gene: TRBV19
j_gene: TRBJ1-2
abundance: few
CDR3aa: CASSIAGNGGYTF
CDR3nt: TGTGCCAGTAGTATAGCAGGGAACGGTGGCTACACCTTC

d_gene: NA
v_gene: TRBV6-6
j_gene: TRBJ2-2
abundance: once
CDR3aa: CASSFNTGELFF
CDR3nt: TGTGCCAGCAGTTTCAACACCGGGGAGCTGTTTTTT

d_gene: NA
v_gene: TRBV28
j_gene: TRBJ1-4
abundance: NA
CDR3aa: CATLDGGEKLFF
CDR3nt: TGTGCCACCCTTGACGGGGGTGAAAAACTGTTTTTT

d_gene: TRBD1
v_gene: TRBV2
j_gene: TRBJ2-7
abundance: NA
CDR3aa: CASSHKTGLSYEQYF
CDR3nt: TGTGCCAGCAGTCACAAGACAGGGTTGTCCTACGAGCAGTACTTC

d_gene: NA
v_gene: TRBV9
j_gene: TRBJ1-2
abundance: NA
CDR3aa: CASSEVGTNGYTF
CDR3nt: TGTGCCAGCAGCGAAGTAGGGACAAATGGCTACACCTTC

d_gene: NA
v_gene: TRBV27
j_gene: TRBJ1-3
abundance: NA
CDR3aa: CASSSGNTIYF
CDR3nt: TGTGCCAGCAGTTCCGGAAACACCATATATTTT

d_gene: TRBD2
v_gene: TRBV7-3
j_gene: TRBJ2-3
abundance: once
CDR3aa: CASSPSGGATDTQYF
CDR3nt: TGTGCCAGCAGCCCTAGCGGGGGGGCCACAGATACGCAGTATTTT

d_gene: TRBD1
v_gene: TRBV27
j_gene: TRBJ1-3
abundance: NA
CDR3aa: CASIPTGDSGNTIYF
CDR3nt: TGTGCCAGCATCCCGACAGGGGATTCTGGAAACACCATATATTTT

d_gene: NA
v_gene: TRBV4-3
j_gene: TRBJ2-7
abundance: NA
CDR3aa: CASSQDRVSPYEQYF
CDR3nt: TGCGCCAGCAGCCAAGATCGAGTCAGTCCCTACGAGCAGTACTTC

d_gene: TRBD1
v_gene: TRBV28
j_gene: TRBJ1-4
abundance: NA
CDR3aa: CASSLMGVSGQGPNEKLFF
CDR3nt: TGTGCCAGCAGTTTAATGGGGGTGAGCGGACAGGGCCCTAATGAAAAACTGTTTTTT

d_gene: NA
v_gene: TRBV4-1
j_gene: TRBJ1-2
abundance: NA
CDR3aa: CASSQGGDGYTF
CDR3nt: TGCGCCAGCAGCCAAGGGGGGGACGGCTACACCTTC

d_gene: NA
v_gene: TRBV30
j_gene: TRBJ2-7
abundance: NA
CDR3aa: CAWSVIPTYEQYF
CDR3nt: TGTGCCTGGAGTGTAATCCCCACCTACGAGCAGTACTTC

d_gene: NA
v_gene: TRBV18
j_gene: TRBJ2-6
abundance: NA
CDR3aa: CASSPPAGYGANVLTF
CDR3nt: TGTGCCAGCTCACCACCCGCCGGCTACGGGGCCAACGTCCTGACTTTC

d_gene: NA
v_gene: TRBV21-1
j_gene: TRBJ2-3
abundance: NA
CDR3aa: CASGDRGGYTDTQYF
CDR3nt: TGTGCCAGCGGCGATAGGGGGGGTTACACAGATACGCAGTATTTT

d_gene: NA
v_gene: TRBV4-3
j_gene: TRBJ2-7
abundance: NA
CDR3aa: CASSPKGLPSYEQYF
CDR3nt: TGCGCCAGCAGCCCCAAAGGACTTCCTTCCTACGAGCAGTACTTC

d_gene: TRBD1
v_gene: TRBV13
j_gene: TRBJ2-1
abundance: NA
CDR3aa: CASSFRTGEFNEQFF
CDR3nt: TGTGCCAGCAGCTTTCGGACAGGGGAATTCAATGAGCAGTTCTTC

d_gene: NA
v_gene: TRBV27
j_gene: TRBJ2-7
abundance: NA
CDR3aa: CASSQGGPYEQYF
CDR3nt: TGTGCCAGTTCGCAGGGGGGCCCCTACGAGCAGTACTTC

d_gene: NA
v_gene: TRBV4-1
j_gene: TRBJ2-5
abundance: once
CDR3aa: CASSLGREETQYF
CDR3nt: TGCGCCAGCAGCCTGGGCAGGGAAGAGACCCAGTACTTC

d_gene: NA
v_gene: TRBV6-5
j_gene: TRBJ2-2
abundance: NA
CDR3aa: CASSRTVANTGELFF
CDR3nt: TGTGCCAGCAGTCGGACAGTGGCGAACACCGGGGAGCTGTTTTTT

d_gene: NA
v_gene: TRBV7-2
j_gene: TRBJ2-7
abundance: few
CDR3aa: CASSFPSYEQYF
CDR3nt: TGTGCCAGCAGCTTCCCCTCCTACGAGCAGTACTTC